This is a list of T cell receptor beta chains from one sample in a study of blood T cell repertoires in COVID-19. Clones were sequenced by immunoSEQ multiplex PCR, and TCRdb holds only the in-frame ones, with some missing. The data contain about 260,000 clones, just under 90% of them seen just once; the ten biggest clones take up over 0.75%. Sequencing was done on a sample of PBMCs or T cells enriched from blood (not recorded which). These receptors all stem from a man aged 50 or older who had been exposed to COVID-19. The CDR3 runs from the conserved cysteine through the conserved F or W. Fields, in order: D gene, clone size, V gene, J gene, CDR3 protein, CDR3 DNA. D genes are given only for firm matches. Clone size is shown for a subset of rows, as once, few, many or a class of expanded clone.

>TRBD1|-|TRBV7-2|TRBJ1-2
CASSITGVGYGYTF
TGTGCCAGCAGCATAACAGGGGTGGGGTATGGCTACACCTTC
>-|once|TRBV7-2|TRBJ1-1
CASSPRYLNTEAFF
TGTGCCAGCAGCCCGCGGTATTTGAACACTGAAGCTTTCTTT
>-|-|TRBV18|TRBJ1-3
CASSRNRDGNTIYF
TGTGCCAGCTCACGGAACAGGGATGGAAACACCATATATTTT
>-|-|TRBV6-5|TRBJ2-3
CATSPDRKRNKYF
TGTGCCACCAGCCCCGATCGTAAAAGAAACAAGTATTTT
>TRBD2|-|TRBV28|TRBJ2-1
CASSRVAGPSSYNEQFF
TGTGCCAGCAGCCGGGTAGCGGGACCGAGCTCCTACAATGAGCAGTTCTTC
>-|-|TRBV30|TRBJ2-5
CAWISGGDSIQETQYF
TGTGCCTGGATTTCCGGGGGGGACAGTATCCAAGAGACCCAGTACTTC
>-|-|TRBV5-1|TRBJ2-5
CASNREREETQYF
TGCGCCAGCAACAGGGAAAGGGAAGAGACCCAGTACTTC
>-|few|TRBV13|TRBJ2-3
CASSLGLAGSTDTQYF
TGTGCCAGCAGCTTAGGCCTCGCGGGGAGCACAGATACGCAGTATTTT
>-|-|TRBV20-1|TRBJ1-3
CSVASGNTIYF
TGCAGTGTGGCCTCTGGAAACACCATATATTTT
>TRBD1|once|TRBV9|TRBJ1-2
CASSVQDRGNYGYTF
TGTGCCAGCAGCGTGCAGGACAGGGGAAACTATGGCTACACCTTC
>TRBD1|-|TRBV6-6|TRBJ1-4
CASSYSGTGLGEKLFF
TGTGCCAGCAGTTACTCCGGGACAGGGCTGGGTGAAAAACTGTTTTTT
>TRBD1|-|TRBV27|TRBJ2-7
CASSLSRDSPYEQYF
TGTGCCAGCAGTCTCAGCCGGGACAGTCCCTACGAGCAGTACTTC
>TRBD1|-|TRBV29-1|TRBJ1-2
CSVLPTGSYGYTF
TGCAGCGTCCTACCGACAGGGTCCTATGGCTACACCTTC
>-|-|TRBV10-1|TRBJ1-5
CASSESGGNQPQHF
TGCGCCAGCAGTGAGTCCGGGGGTAATCAGCCCCAGCATTTT
>TRBD1|-|TRBV28|TRBJ1-2
CASRDKDRVYGYTF
TGTGCCAGCAGGGATAAGGACAGGGTCTATGGCTACACCTTC